One and the same sample provided the 5 T cell receptor beta chains below, sequenced in a study of blood T cell repertoires in COVID-19. Here immunoSEQ multiplex PCR was the method, and the copy in TCRdb shows in-frame clones only, minus some. The sample gives approximately 190,000 clones, approximately 90% of which show up once; about 6.3% is in the top ten. Material: peripheral blood. These receptors were taken from a man aged 35 to 55 with active or convalescent COVID-19.

The V gene is TRBV28, the J gene TRBJ1-2; 10 nucleotides match TRBD1. V lost 5 bases to trimming and J lost 6 bases; unmatched junction nucleotides: 6. The CDR3 runs 14 residues. The germline CDR1 and CDR2 sequences are MDHEN and SYDVKM. CDR3 sequence: CASSPRTGGHGYTF. In nucleotides, the CDR3 is TGTGCCAGCAGTCCACGGACAGGGGGACATGGCTACACCTTC.

V and J are TRBV4-3 and TRBJ1-4, with TRBD1 matching 8 bases. V trimming: 5 bases; J trimming: 0 bases; junction bases outside the gene matches: 8. Germline-derived CDR1 and CDR2 are LGHNA and YSLEER. This CDR3 region has 17 residues. CDR3 sequence (DNA): TGCGCCAGCAGCTCCCGGGCAGGGGGCGCAACTAATGAAAAACTGTTTTTT. This encodes CASSSRAGGATNEKLFF.

J is TRBJ1-2 and V is TRBV6-5; D is perhaps TRBD1 (6 bases). Germline CDR1 and CDR2: MNHEY and SVGAGI. The CDR3 sequence is 14 residues long. V was clipped by 5 bases and J by 6 bases, with 16 bases between them. The CDR3 DNA is TGTGCCAGCAGTACTACAGGGTTCGGAGATGGCTACACCTTC. Its translation is CASSTTGFGDGYTF.

The chain combines TRBV6-4 with TRBJ2-1; D may be TRBD1 (6 bases). The CDR3 spans 15 residues. Looked up from germline, CDR1 is MRHNA and CDR2 is SNTAGT. Trimming cost V 4 bases and J 5 bases, with 15 bases left between them. The CDR3, as DNA: TGTGCCAGCAGTGTCAGGGGCGATAGGAACAATGAGCAGTTCTTC. It encodes CASSVRGDRNNEQFF.

The chain has TRBV6-5 and TRBJ1-1; TRBD1 is a possible D gene (5 bases). Germline V CDR1 and CDR2: MNHEY, SVGAGI. This CDR3 comprises 14 residues. Trimming left V 7 bases short and J 0 bases short, with 12 bases between. CDR3 in DNA: TGTGCCAGCAATCTTGCAGGGTTGAACACTGAAGCTTTCTTT. Translation: CASNLAGLNTEAFF.